This T cell receptor (beta chain) originates from a study of technical replicates of blood from a few donors. Germline V gene sequence: CDR1 SGHTA, CDR2 FQGTGA. Trimming at V came to 5 bases and at J to 6 bases, leaving 16 bases not matched to a gene. This CDR3 region has 17 residues. Here immunoSEQ multiplex PCR was the method, and the copy in TCRdb shows in-frame clones only, minus some. This table has 60,000 to 75,000 clones, about 86% appearing once. V and J are TRBV7-3 and TRBJ2-5, with TRBD2 identical over 9 bases. The receptor was isolated from a human donor in good health. Some clones in this sample may be carry-over from other donors' samples. Specimen: PBMCs. CDR3 sequence (DNA): TGTGCCAGCAGCCCTACTAGGCTTGGTAGCGGGAGCCAGACCCAGTACTTC. It codes for CASSPTRLGSGSQTQYF.